The 13 T cell receptor beta chains below were found in one sample sequenced in a study of cytomegalovirus exposure and HLA in healthy donors. The PCR used 60 Vbeta and 13 Jbeta primers. The data were produced by immunoSEQ multiplex PCR, yet TCRdb's version contains in-frame clones alone and is incomplete. The table records roughly 120,000 clones, 60% to 85% of them present only once. Specimen: PBMCs. All receptors derive from a woman under 30 in good health and CMV-seronegative.

The rearrangement uses TRBV14 and TRBJ2-4; 10 bases align to TRBD1. This CDR3 region has 16 residues. The germline gives CDR1 SGHDN, CDR2 FVKESK. The ends lost 5 bases at V and 8 bases at J; junction bases unmatched: 12. Written as DNA, the CDR3 is TGTGCCAGCAGCTCTCGGACAGGGGGACGTGCGGACATTCAGTACTTC. Protein product: CASSSRTGGRADIQYF. The full variable domain, in which reference TRBV14 and TRBJ2-4 provide the parts outside the CDR3, is EAGVTQFPSHSVIEKGQTVTLRCDPISGHDNLYWYRRVMGKEIKFLLHFVKESKQDESGMPNNRFLAERTGGTYSTLKVQPAELEDSGVYFCASSSRTGGRADIQYFGAGTRLSVL.

The CDR3 here is CASSYGQDTGELFF. CDR3 nucleotides: TGTGCCAGCAGTTATGGACAGGATACCGGGGAGCTGTTTTTT. The V and J genes are TRBV6-5 and TRBJ2-2; 7 bases are a match to TRBD1. Trimming removed 3 bases from V and 5 bases from J; junction bases left unmatched: 3. Germline CDR1 reads MNHEY; CDR2 reads SVGAGI. The CDR3 is 14 amino acids.

This clone was seen only once. This chain connects TRBV18 to TRBJ1-6; 12 bases line up with TRBD1. Germline V gene data show CDR1 as KGHSH and CDR2 as LQKENI. The CDR3 extends over 14 amino acids. Losses at the gene ends were 6 bases for V and 10 bases for J; bases not matched to a gene: 4. The chain's CDR3 is CASSRDRGQSPLHF. CDR3 nucleotide sequence: TGTGCCAGCTCTCGGGACAGGGGGCAGTCACCCCTCCACTTT.

CDR3 amino acids: CASTQGATSYNEQFF. CDR3 nucleotides: TGTGCCAGTACCCAGGGGGCTACCTCCTACAATGAGCAGTTCTTC. The chain recombines TRBV19 with TRBJ2-1; 8 bases agree with TRBD1. Germline CDR1 LNHDA, CDR2 SQIVND (reference sequence). V dropped 7 bases and J dropped 0; count of bases not matched to a gene: 5. The CDR3 has 15 amino acids.

CDR3 region: CASSQDRWGGEQYF. The CDR3 DNA reads as TGTGCCAGCAGCCAAGATAGGTGGGGCGGCGAGCAGTACTTC. The rearrangement joins TRBV4-2 to TRBJ2-7, with D possibly being TRBD1 (5 bases). The CDR3 spans 14 residues. Germline V gene data show CDR1 as LGHNA and CDR2 as YNFKEQ. Trimming took off 0 bases at V and 6 bases at J, with 12 bases between the two ends.

CDR3: CASSLTGKVNQPQHF. The CDR3 DNA sequence: TGTGCCAGCAGCTTGACAGGGAAGGTGAATCAGCCCCAGCATTTT. V and J are TRBV7-6 and TRBJ1-5, with 7 positions matching TRBD1. Germline V lookup: CDR1 SGHVS, CDR2 FNYEAQ. V gave up 3 bases and J gave up 4 bases; unmatched junction bases: 6. The CDR3 totals 15 residues.

This clone occurred a few times. This chain joins TRBV7-9 and TRBJ1-2, with unresolved D. This CDR3 comprises 13 residues. Germline lookup yields CDR1 SEHNR and CDR2 FQNEAQ (reference sequence). The V gene lost 5 bases and the J gene lost 0 bases, with 7 bases spanning the gap. DNA of the CDR3: TGTGCCAGCAGCCCGACTGCTAACTATGGCTACACCTTC. It codes for CASSPTANYGYTF.

This chain connects TRBV19 to TRBJ2-3; a weak D match, TRBD2 (5 bases). CDR3 length equals 13 residues. Germline CDR1 is LNHDA and CDR2 is SQIVND (reference sequence). V gave up 5 bases and J gave up 2 bases, with 8 bases separating them. CDR3 amino acids: CASSFRDTDTQYF. The CDR3 coding sequence is TGTGCCAGTAGTTTCCGGGACACAGATACGCAGTATTTT.

This sequence joins TRBV30 and TRBJ1-2, with 7 bases that match TRBD1. The CDR3 has 14 residues. Looked up from germline, CDR1 is GTSNPN and CDR2 is SVGIG (reference sequence). V shed 2 bases and J 8 bases; nucleotides not matched to a gene: 11. The CDR3 coding sequence is TGTGCCTGGAGTAGAACAGGGGATTATGGGGGCTACACCTTC. This translates into CAWSRTGDYGGYTF.

V usage is TRBV19 and J usage is TRBJ1-5; weak D call: TRBD1 (5 bases). This CDR3 has 15 amino acids. V lost 9 bases and J lost 6, with 21 bases in between. Per germline, CDR1 LNHDA and CDR2 SQIVND (reference sequence). The CDR3 nucleotides are TGTGCCAGCCGCCAGAAAGGGGCCATCAGTCAGCCCCAGCATTTT. Translated, it gives CASRQKGAISQPQHF.

V gene TRBV5-1 combines with J gene TRBJ2-5; D is undetermined. The germline V and J ends were trimmed by 4 bases and 3 bases, with 4 bases remaining between them. This CDR3 is 11 amino acids long. CDR1 and CDR2 from the germline V gene are SGHRS and YFSETQ. In nucleotides, the CDR3 is TGCGCCAGCAGCACAGAAGAGACCCAGTACTTC. Encoded protein: CASSTEETQYF. Using reference TRBV5-1 and TRBJ2-5 for the parts outside the CDR3, the full variable domain is KAGVTQTPRYLIKTRGQQVTLSCSPISGHRSVSWYQQTPGQGLQFLFEYFSETQRNKGNFPGRFSGRQFSNSRSEMNVSTLELGDSALYLCASSTEETQYFGPGTRLLVL.

The chain's CDR3 is CASSLGSAGENADTQYF. As DNA, the CDR3 is TGTGCCAGCAGCTTAGGTTCCGCGGGGGAGAACGCAGATACGCAGTATTTT. The V gene is TRBV7-2, the J gene TRBJ2-3; 7 bases agree with TRBD2. The CDR3 runs 17 residues. Germline assignment: CDR1 SGHTA and CDR2 FQGNSA. With V trimmed by 1 base and J by 4 bases, 11 bases remained unmatched.

The V gene is TRBV5-6, the J gene TRBJ1-2, with D perhaps matching TRBD1 (5 bases). The CDR3 spans 12 residues. Trimming took off 5 bases at V and 8 bases at J, with 13 bases between the two ends. Germline V CDR1 and CDR2: SGHDT, YYEEEE. The CDR3: CASRPYGAGYTF. The CDR3, as DNA: TGTGCCAGCAGACCCTATGGGGCCGGCTACACCTTC.